These 2 T cell receptor beta chains were all obtained from the same sample, sequenced in a study of cytomegalovirus exposure and HLA in healthy donors. Primers for the PCR totalled 60 Vbeta and 13 Jbeta. The assay was immunoSEQ multiplex PCR, and TCRdb's table has in-frame clones only and misses some. The sample has about 120,000 clones; around 77% are singletons. The sample consisted of PBMCs. Receptor source: a woman in her twenties or thirties in good health and CMV-seropositive.

This clone was detected once. This rearrangement joins TRBV19 to TRBJ2-5, with D possibly TRBD1 on 6 matching bases. Trimming cost V 6 bases and J 2 bases, with 7 bases left between them. This CDR3 has 12 amino acids. Germline V gene sequence: CDR1 LNHDA, CDR2 SQIVND (reference sequence). The chain's CDR3 is CASRGAQETQYF. The CDR3 nucleotides are TGTGCCAGTAGGGGGGCTCAAGAGACCCAGTACTTC. Supplemented by reference TRBV19 and TRBJ2-5, the full variable domain reads DGGITQSPKYLFRKEGQNVTLSCEQNLNHDAMYWYRQDPGQGLRLIYYSQIVNDFQKGDIAEGYSVSREKKESFPLTVTSAQKNPTAFYLCASRGAQETQYFGPGTRLLVL.

The chain uses TRBV30 and TRBJ1-6; D not certain. V shed 4 bases and J shed 6 bases, with 16 bases lying between them. The CDR3 is 15 residues long. Germline lookup yields CDR1 GTSNPN and CDR2 SVGIG (reference sequence). CDR3 in amino acids: CAWISEGLLNSPLHF. The CDR3, as DNA: TGTGCCTGGATATCAGAAGGACTGCTTAATTCACCCCTCCACTTT.